The 11 T cell receptor beta chains in this list originate from one sample, sequenced in a study of regulatory T cells in long-lasting Graves disease. Assembly of TCR beta libraries relied on iRepertoire HTBI primers together with Arm-PCR of CDR3 regions. TCRdb independently ran MiXCR on the multiplex PCR reads; one entry per CDR3 protein. The sample yields more than 650,000 distinct CDR3 sequences, around 30% seen once. Time point of the sample: persistent/refractory GD, antithyroid drugs over 5 years with positive TRAb. The TCR library was made from RNA that had been extracted from PBMCs in TRIzol. This specimen was peripheral blood mononuclear cells (PBMCs), taken when the disease was refractory, from a patient treated with antithyroid drugs. These receptors were obtained from a female donor with Graves disease.

This clonotype was recorded a few times. This rearrangement joins TRBV19 to TRBJ2-7, with D hard to call. Germline V gene data show CDR1 as LNHDA and CDR2 as SQIVND (reference sequence). CDR3 length: 14 residues. The V gene lost 7 bases and the J gene lost 1 base, with 14 bases spanning the gap. CDR3 DNA sequence: TGTGCCAGTAATCTGGCCAGAAGATCCTACGAGCAGTACTTC. This sequence encodes CASNLARRSYEQYF.

This chain joins TRBV5-1 and TRBJ2-2; a weak D match, TRBD2 (5 bases). The germline V and J ends were trimmed by 2 bases and 4 bases, with 9 bases remaining between them. The germline V gene has CDR1 SGHRS and CDR2 YFSETQ. CDR3 size: 14 residues. In nucleotides, the CDR3 is TGCGCCAGCAGCTTACGCGGGTCCACCGGGGAGCTGTTTTTT. It codes for CASSLRGSTGELFF. Complete variable domain (other parts from reference TRBV5-1 and TRBJ2-2): KAGVTQTPRYLIKTRGQQVTLSCSPISGHRSVSWYQQTPGQGLQFLFEYFSETQRNKGNFPGRFSGRQFSNSRSEMNVSTLELGDSALYLCASSLRGSTGELFFGEGSRLTVL.

The chain couples TRBV11-2 to TRBJ1-1; D perhaps matches TRBD1 (5 bases). Germline CDR1 is SGHAT and CDR2 is FQNNGV. The CDR3 extends over 12 amino acids. V lost 8 bases and J 3 bases, leaving 10 bases between the germline ends. The CDR3 DNA is TGTGCCAGCGCAGGGTGGGACACTGAAGCTTTCTTT. It translates to CASAGWDTEAFF.

This rearrangement joins TRBV2 to TRBJ1-3; D possibly corresponds to TRBD1 (6 bases). Trimming shortened V by 1 base and J by 0 bases, and 10 bases separated the two germline ends. The CDR3 length is 16 residues. Germline V lookup: CDR1 SNHLY, CDR2 FYNNEI. The CDR3 sequence: CASSEVYRDSGNTIYF. CDR3 coding DNA: TGTGCCAGCAGTGAAGTTTACAGGGACTCTGGAAACACCATATATTTT. The variable domain in full, with the rest retrieved from reference TRBV2 and TRBJ1-3, is EPEVTQTPSHQVTQMGQEVILRCVPISNHLYFYWYRQILGQKVEFLVSFYNNEISEKSEIFDDQFSVERPDGSNFTLKIRSTKLEDSAMYFCASSEVYRDSGNTIYFGEGSWLTVV.

This chain connects TRBV28 to TRBJ1-1, with D unresolved. Trimming stripped 6 bases from V and 0 bases from J, with 11 bases between. CDR3 length: 14 amino acids. Germline V lookup: CDR1 MDHEN, CDR2 SYDVKM. This chain's CDR3 is CASSRRGLNTEAFF. The CDR3 region has the DNA TGTGCCAGCAGCCGACGGGGATTGAACACTGAAGCTTTCTTT.

This clonotype was picked up a small number of times. V gene TRBV7-9 combines with J gene TRBJ1-1; 10 nucleotides agree with TRBD1. The CDR3 spans 13 residues. Germline V gives CDR1 SEHNR, CDR2 FQNEAQ (reference sequence). After removal of 4 bases from V and 6 bases from J, the junction contained 2 bases not matched to a gene. DNA of the CDR3: TGTGCCAGCAGCTACGGACAGGGGGCTGAAGCTTTCTTT. This codes for CASSYGQGAEAFF.

This clonotype was counted only a few times. V and J are TRBV24-1 and TRBJ2-2; TRBD2 agrees at 7 bases. The CDR3 has 16 amino acids. Germline V CDR1 and CDR2: KGHDR, SFDVKD. Losses at the gene ends were 1 base for V and 5 bases for J; bases not matched to a gene: 6. CDR3 nucleotide sequence: TGTGCCACCAGTGATTTTACGGGAGGCGGTACCGGGGAGCTGTTTTTT. It translates to CATSDFTGGGTGELFF.

In this sample, this clonotype turned up a few times. The chain is built from TRBV6-1 and TRBJ1-1, with D hard to call. V was cut by 8 bases and J by 2 bases, with 12 bases left in between. This CDR3 region has 13 residues. CDR1 and CDR2 from the germline V gene are MNHNS and SASEGT. The CDR3 is CASPPDRNTEAFF. CDR3 nucleotide sequence: TGTGCCAGCCCTCCGGACCGTAACACTGAAGCTTTCTTT.

V usage is TRBV15 and J usage is TRBJ1-1; the D is unclear. V lost 8 bases to trimming and J lost 4 bases, with 8 bases between them. CDR3 length equals 11 residues. Germline CDR1 and CDR2: LNHNV and YYDKDF (reference sequence). CDR3 nucleotides: TGTGCCACCGGTCCTGGCACTGAAGCTTTCTTT. This translates into CATGPGTEAFF.

The chain carries TRBV7-9 and TRBJ2-1, with D unresolved. The CDR3 runs 13 residues. The germline V gene has CDR1 SEHNR and CDR2 FQNEAQ (reference sequence). V dropped 0 bases and J dropped 8 bases, with 8 bases sitting between them. The CDR3 DNA reads as TGTGCCAGCAGCTTAGCTCAATTCCATGAGCAGTTCTTC. Amino acid sequence: CASSLAQFHEQFF.

This clonotype was observed a handful of times. The V gene is TRBV27, the J gene TRBJ1-2; D is unclear. V lost 4 bases, J lost 0 bases, and 12 bases lay in between. The CDR3 covers 15 residues. CDR1 and CDR2 (germline): MNHEY, SMNVEV (reference sequence). CDR3 residues: CASSSGGRTNYGYTF. For the CDR3, the DNA is TGTGCCAGCAGTTCCGGCGGACGGACTAACTATGGCTACACCTTC.